Each of the 3 T cell receptor beta chains below was sequenced from the same sample in a study of shared clonotypes between healthy human individuals. The protocol was immunoSEQ multiplex PCR, while the TCRdb copy is restricted to in-frame clones and leaves out a portion. Of about 1 million clones detected, more than 60% appear once; the ten largest clones hold approximately 1.5%. The sequenced material came from memory CD4+ T cells sorted from blood. Subset meaning: CD45RA-negative fraction. The receptors come from a man between 18 and 29 years old in good health.

This clone was counted once. The CDR3 sequence is CASSLGGGGNSPLHF. The CDR3 nucleotides are TGTGCCAGCAGTTTAGGAGGCGGGGGAAATTCACCCCTCCACTTT. The chain is built from TRBV27 and TRBJ1-6; D is possibly TRBD1 (5 bases). Germline assignment: CDR1 MNHEY and CDR2 SMNVEV (reference sequence). The V and J ends lost 2 bases and 7 bases respectively, with 12 bases between them. The CDR3 has 15 residues.

This rearrangement joins TRBV7-9 to TRBJ2-1; 10 bases fit TRBD2. Germline V gene sequence: CDR1 SEHNR, CDR2 FQNEAQ (reference sequence). The CDR3 is 17 amino acids. Trimming at V came to 8 bases and at J to 0 bases, leaving 10 bases not matched to a gene. The CDR3 region is CASGRASGGNSYNEQFF. As DNA, the CDR3 is TGTGCCAGCGGGAGGGCTAGCGGGGGAAACTCCTACAATGAGCAGTTCTTC.

The chain couples TRBV2 to TRBJ2-3, with TRBD2 identical over 11 bases. The CDR3 covers 15 residues. The V and J ends lost 6 bases and 1 base, in that order; junction bases with no gene match: 3. From germline, CDR1 is SNHLY and CDR2 FYNNEI. CDR3: CASRLGLAGTDTQYF. CDR3 coding DNA: TGTGCCAGCAGGCTGGGACTAGCGGGCACAGATACGCAGTATTTT. Full variable domain (rest looked up from reference TRBV2 and TRBJ2-3): EPEVTQTPSHQVTQMGQEVILRCVPISNHLYFYWYRQILGQKVEFLVSFYNNEISEKSEIFDDQFSVERPDGSNFTLKIRSTKLEDSAMYFCASRLGLAGTDTQYFGPGTRLTVL.